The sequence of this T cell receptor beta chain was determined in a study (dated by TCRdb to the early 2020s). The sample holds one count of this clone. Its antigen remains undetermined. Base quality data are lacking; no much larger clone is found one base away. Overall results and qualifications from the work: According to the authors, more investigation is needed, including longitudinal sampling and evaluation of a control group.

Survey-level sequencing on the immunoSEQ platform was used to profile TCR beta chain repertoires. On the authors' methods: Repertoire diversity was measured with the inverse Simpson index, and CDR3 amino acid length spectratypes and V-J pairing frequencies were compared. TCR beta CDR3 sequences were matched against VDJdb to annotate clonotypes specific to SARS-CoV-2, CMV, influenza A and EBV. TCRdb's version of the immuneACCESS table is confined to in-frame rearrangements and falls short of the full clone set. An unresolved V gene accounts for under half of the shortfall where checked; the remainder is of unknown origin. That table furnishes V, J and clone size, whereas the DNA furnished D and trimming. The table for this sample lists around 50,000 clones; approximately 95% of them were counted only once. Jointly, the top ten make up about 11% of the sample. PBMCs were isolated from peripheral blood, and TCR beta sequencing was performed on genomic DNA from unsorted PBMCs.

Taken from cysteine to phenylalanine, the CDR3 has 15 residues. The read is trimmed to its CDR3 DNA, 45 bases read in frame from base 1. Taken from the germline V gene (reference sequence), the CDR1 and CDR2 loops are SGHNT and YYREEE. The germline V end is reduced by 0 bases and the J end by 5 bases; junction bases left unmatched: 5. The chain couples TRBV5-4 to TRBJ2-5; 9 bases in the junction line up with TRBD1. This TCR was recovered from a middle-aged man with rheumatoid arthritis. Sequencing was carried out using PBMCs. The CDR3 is CASSLGGTGKETQYF. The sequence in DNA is TGTGCCAGCAGCTTGGGCGGGACAGGGAAGGAGACCCAGTACTTC.